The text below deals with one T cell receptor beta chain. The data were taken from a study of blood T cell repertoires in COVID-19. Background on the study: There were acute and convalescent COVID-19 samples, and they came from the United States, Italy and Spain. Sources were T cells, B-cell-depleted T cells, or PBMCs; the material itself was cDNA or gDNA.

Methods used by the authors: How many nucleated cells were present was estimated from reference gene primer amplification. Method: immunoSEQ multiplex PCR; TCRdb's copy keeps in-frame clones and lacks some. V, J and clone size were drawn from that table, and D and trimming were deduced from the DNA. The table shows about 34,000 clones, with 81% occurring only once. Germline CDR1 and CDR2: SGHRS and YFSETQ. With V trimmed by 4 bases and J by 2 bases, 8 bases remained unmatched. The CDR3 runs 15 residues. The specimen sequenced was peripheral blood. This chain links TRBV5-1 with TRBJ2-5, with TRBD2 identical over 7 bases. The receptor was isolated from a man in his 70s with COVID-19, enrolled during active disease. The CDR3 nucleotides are TGCGCCAGCAGCGAGCGGGGACGGATACAAGAGACCCAGTACTTC. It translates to CASSERGRIQETQYF. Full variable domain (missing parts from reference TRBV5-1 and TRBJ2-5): KAGVTQTPRYLIKTRGQQVTLSCSPISGHRSVSWYQQTPGQGLQFLFEYFSETQRNKGNFPGRFSGRQFSNSRSEMNVSTLELGDSALYLCASSERGRIQETQYFGPGTRLLVL.